The clone carrying this T cell receptor beta chain showed up just a few times. Its antigen is as yet unknown. TCRdb's copy holds only in-frame clones and misses some; the assay was immunoSEQ multiplex PCR. Seen here are about 73,000 clones, around 87% observed once, and the top ten hold approximately 8.4%. The data were taken from a study of OX40 agonist ivuxolimab in advanced cancers. Study-wide context: One patient with hepatocellular carcinoma and two with cutaneous melanoma, three in all, had partial responses.

Researchers took blood at baseline, on cycle 4 day 1, and on cycle 7 day 1. Overall study findings and caveats: The antigen specificity of the peripheral T cells (those that were expanded) was not determined.

This sequence was found in an adult with an advanced solid tumor such as melanoma, head and neck, liver or kidney cancer. Sample: CD4+ or CD8+ T cells sorted from blood, taken in a trial of the OX40 agonist ivuxolimab.

The CDR3 DNA is TGCGCCAGCAGCCAAAGGGACACCGGGGAGCTGTTTTTT. It encodes CASSQRDTGELFF. This chain joins TRBV4-1 and TRBJ2-2, with D hard to call. The germline V gene has CDR1 MGHRA and CDR2 YSYEKL. V dropped 2 bases and J dropped 3 bases, with 4 bases sitting between them. There are 13 residues in the CDR3.